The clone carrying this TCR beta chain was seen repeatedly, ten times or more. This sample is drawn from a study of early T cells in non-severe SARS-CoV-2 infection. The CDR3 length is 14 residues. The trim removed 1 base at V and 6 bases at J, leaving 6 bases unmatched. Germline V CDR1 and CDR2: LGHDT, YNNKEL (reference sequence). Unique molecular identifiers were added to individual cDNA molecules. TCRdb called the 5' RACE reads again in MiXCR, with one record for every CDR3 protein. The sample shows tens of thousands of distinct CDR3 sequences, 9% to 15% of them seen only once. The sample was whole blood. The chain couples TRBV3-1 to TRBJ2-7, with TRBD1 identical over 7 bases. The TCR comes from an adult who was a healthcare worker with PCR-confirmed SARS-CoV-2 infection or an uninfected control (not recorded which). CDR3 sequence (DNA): TGTGCCAGCAGCCAAGCAACAGGGGAGATCGAGCAGTACTTC. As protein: CASSQATGEIEQYF.